Presented here are 20 T cell receptor beta chains from one specimen sequenced in a study of radiotherapy plus CTLA-4 blockade in lung cancer. Sequencing was performed with immunoSEQ multiplex PCR; in TCRdb, only in-frame clones are kept and a portion is missing. The table includes 43,000 or so clones, 73% detected once. Sequenced material: peripheral blood, taken from a patient treated with radiotherapy plus ipilimumab. All receptors derive from a human donor with non-small cell lung cancer who had a complete response to radiotherapy plus ipilimumab.

The rearrangement joins TRBV27 to TRBJ2-6; possible D gene TRBD2, 5 bases. Trimming stripped 0 bases from V and 1 base from J, with 7 bases between. The CDR3 length is 16 residues. In germline, CDR1 is MNHEY, CDR2 SMNVEV (reference sequence). The CDR3 sequence: CASSLSRDSGANVLTF. CDR3 bases: TGTGCCAGCAGTTTATCGAGGGATTCTGGGGCCAACGTCCTGACTTTC.

The rearrangement links TRBV7-2 to TRBJ1-2; tentatively, D is TRBD1 (5 bases). The V end lost 8 bases, the J end lost 4 bases, and 14 bases lay between the germline ends. Germline V gives CDR1 SGHTA, CDR2 FQGNSA. The CDR3 runs to 13 residues. CDR3 in DNA: TGTGCCAGCGGCGTCAAGGGACTCTATGGCTACACCTTC. Its translation: CASGVKGLYGYTF.

This clone has only a few counts. The rearrangement links TRBV6-5 to TRBJ2-7, with 12 bases matching TRBD1. Germline V gene sequence: CDR1 MNHEY, CDR2 SVGAGI. V lost 6 bases and J lost 9; bases outside the gene matches: 12. This CDR3 region has 15 residues. CDR3 sequence (DNA): TGTGCCAGCAGACCCACGGGACAGGGGGCCCTCGTGCAGTACTTC. Translated: CASRPTGQGALVQYF.

The V and J genes are TRBV7-9 and TRBJ1-4; maybe TRBD1 (6 bases). Trimming cost V 2 bases and J 3 bases, with 10 bases left between them. This CDR3 region has 15 residues. Germline CDR1 SEHNR, CDR2 FQNEAQ (reference sequence). The CDR3 bases are TGTGCCAGCAGCTTACAGGGGTCGGCTAATGAAAAACTGTTTTTT. The encoded protein is CASSLQGSANEKLFF.

This clone was found a few times. The chain carries TRBV29-1 and TRBJ2-7, with D maybe TRBD2 (6 bases). The V and J ends lost 8 bases and 4 bases respectively, with 15 bases between them. The CDR3 consists of 12 residues. Germline V gene sequence: CDR1 SQVTM, CDR2 ANQGSEA. This CDR3 is CSFLGGRYEQYF. CDR3 bases: TGCAGCTTTCTCGGTGGGAGGTACGAGCAGTACTTC.

The sample holds one count of this clone. This rearrangement joins TRBV20-1 to TRBJ1-2; D call uncertain. Trimming took 6 bases from V and 1 from J, leaving 6 bases between them. The V gene's germline CDR1 is DFQATT and CDR2 SNEGSKA (reference sequence). CDR3 length: 11 amino acids. CDR3 in DNA: TGCAGTGCCCAGAATAACTATGGCTACACCTTC. Translating gives CSAQNNYGYTF.

The chain joins TRBV30 to TRBJ2-7; maybe TRBD2 (6 bases). The V and J ends lost 3 bases and 1 base respectively, with 13 bases between them. The CDR3 covers 14 residues. Germline CDR1 GTSNPN, CDR2 SVGIG (reference sequence). CDR3 nucleotide sequence: TGTGCCTGGAGCGCAGCCGGGGGATCCTACGAGCAGTACTTC. Translation: CAWSAAGGSYEQYF.

This clone was seen at least ten times. The CDR3 DNA reads TGTGCTAGTGGTCCGGGCTACACCTTC. It yields the protein CASGPGYTF. The chain joins TRBV12-5 to TRBJ1-2; D uncertain. V lost 5 bases and J lost 8, with 3 bases in between. The CDR3 is 9 residues long. Germline V CDR1 and CDR2: LGHNT, FRNRAP.

This clone was detected a few times. The chain couples TRBV10-3 to TRBJ1-1, with D maybe TRBD1 (6 bases). This CDR3 comprises 17 residues. Trimming removed 0 bases at V and 9 bases at J, with 23 bases between. The germline gives CDR1 ENHRY, CDR2 SYGVKD. The CDR3 spells CAISESKLFGGHAKAFF. The CDR3 DNA follows: TGTGCCATCAGTGAGTCGAAGTTGTTCGGGGGGCATGCAAAAGCTTTCTTT.

This chain connects TRBV18 to TRBJ1-2; D perhaps matches TRBD1 (5 bases). Germline CDR1 is KGHSH and CDR2 is LQKENI. Between the trimmed V and J ends, which lost 6 bases and 4 bases, there was a span of 15 bases. The CDR3 sequence is 14 residues long. The CDR3 bases are TGTGCCAGCTCGCCGGGGGGAGAGTTCTATGGCTACACCTTC. Translated: CASSPGGEFYGYTF.

V is TRBV28 and J is TRBJ2-3, with TRBD2 identical over 9 bases. Germline V gives CDR1 MDHEN, CDR2 SYDVKM. The CDR3 sequence is 17 residues long. Trimming cost V 0 bases and J 3 bases; bases outside gene matches: 7. Here the CDR3 DNA reads TGTGCCAGCAGTTTATGGTTAGCGGGAGACTCAACAGATACGCAGTATTTT. Translating gives CASSLWLAGDSTDTQYF.

The CDR3: CASTGQNSPLHF. In nucleotides, the CDR3 is TGTGCCAGCACGGGACAGAATTCACCCCTCCACTTT. The chain recombines TRBV7-9 with TRBJ1-6, with 7 bases matching TRBD1. V gave up 7 bases and J gave up 7 bases; unmatched junction bases: 1. CDR3 size: 12 residues. Germline assignment: CDR1 SEHNR and CDR2 FQNEAQ (reference sequence).

V and J are TRBV6-5 and TRBJ2-7; tentative D call: TRBD2 (6 bases). Germline V lookup: CDR1 MNHEY, CDR2 SVGAGI. The CDR3 covers 13 residues. Deletions cut 7 bases from V and 2 bases from J, with 12 bases between. This CDR3 is CASTRLGAYEQYF. CDR3 nucleotides: TGTGCCAGCACCCGACTAGGAGCCTACGAGCAGTACTTC.

The rearrangement joins TRBV19 to TRBJ1-6, with TRBD1 matching 7 bases. The CDR3 is 14 amino acids. The germline V gene encodes CDR1 LNHDA and CDR2 SQIVND (reference sequence). Losses at the gene ends were 5 bases for V and 8 bases for J; bases not matched to a gene: 6. CDR3 sequence: CASSPRDRHSPLHF. The CDR3 nucleotides are TGTGCCAGTAGTCCACGGGACAGACATTCACCCCTCCACTTT.

The chain joins TRBV5-1 to TRBJ1-1, with D possibly matching TRBD1 (5 bases). The germline V gene has CDR1 SGHRS and CDR2 YFSETQ. The CDR3 spans 15 residues. Trimming removed 6 bases from V and 0 bases from J, with 15 bases in between. The CDR3 nucleotides are TGCGCCAGCACCGTTGCCCCAGGGTTGAACACTGAAGCTTTCTTT. Amino acids: CASTVAPGLNTEAFF.

This chain joins TRBV18 and TRBJ1-2; 7 bases line up with TRBD1. J was trimmed by 4 bases and V by 4 bases; bases with no gene match: 6. The germline gives CDR1 KGHSH, CDR2 LQKENI. The CDR3 totals 14 residues. The chain's CDR3 is CASSLRTGPYGYTF. The CDR3, as DNA: TGTGCCAGCTCACTTCGGACAGGTCCCTATGGCTACACCTTC.

J is TRBJ2-1 and V is TRBV18; 9 bases are shared with TRBD2. The germline gives CDR1 KGHSH, CDR2 LQKENI. There are 15 residues in the CDR3. V was clipped by 4 bases and J by 4 bases; unmatched bases: 5. This chain's CDR3 is CASSLSGGSYNEQFF. Here the CDR3 DNA reads TGTGCCAGCTCACTAAGCGGGGGGTCTTACAATGAGCAGTTCTTC.

This sequence joins TRBV10-1 and TRBJ2-7; TRBD1 aligns across 7 bases. The length of the CDR3 is 15 residues. Germline V CDR1 and CDR2: WNHNN, SYGVQD (reference sequence). V dropped 1 base and J dropped 4; count of bases not matched to a gene: 7. The CDR3 reads CASSEYRGREYEQYF. The CDR3 DNA reads as TGCGCCAGCAGTGAGTACAGGGGAAGGGAGTACGAGCAGTACTTC.

The genes are TRBV7-7 and TRBJ2-7; 7 bases align to TRBD1. J lost 2 bases, V lost 5 bases, and 3 bases had no gene match. This CDR3 spans 13 amino acids. CDR1 and CDR2 (germline): SSHAT, FNYEAQ (reference sequence). CDR3 sequence reads: CASSPDRAYEQYF. CDR3 in DNA: TGTGCCAGCAGCCCAGACAGGGCCTACGAGCAGTACTTC.

The rearrangement links TRBV28 to TRBJ2-7; 14 positions agree with TRBD2. V gave up 7 bases and J gave up 7 bases; unmatched junction bases: 12. Germline CDR1 reads MDHEN; CDR2 reads SYDVKM. CDR3 size: 16 residues. The CDR3 DNA is TGTGCCAGCACGCTCGGACTAGCGGGAGGAGAGGTTGAGCAGTACTTC. This sequence encodes CASTLGLAGGEVEQYF. Using reference TRBV28 and TRBJ2-7 for the parts outside the CDR3, the full variable domain is DVKVTQSSRYLVKRTGEKVFLECVQDMDHENMFWYRQDPGLGLRLIYFSYDVKMKEKGDIPEGYSVSREKKERFSLILESASTNQTSMYLCASTLGLAGGEVEQYFGPGTRLTVT.